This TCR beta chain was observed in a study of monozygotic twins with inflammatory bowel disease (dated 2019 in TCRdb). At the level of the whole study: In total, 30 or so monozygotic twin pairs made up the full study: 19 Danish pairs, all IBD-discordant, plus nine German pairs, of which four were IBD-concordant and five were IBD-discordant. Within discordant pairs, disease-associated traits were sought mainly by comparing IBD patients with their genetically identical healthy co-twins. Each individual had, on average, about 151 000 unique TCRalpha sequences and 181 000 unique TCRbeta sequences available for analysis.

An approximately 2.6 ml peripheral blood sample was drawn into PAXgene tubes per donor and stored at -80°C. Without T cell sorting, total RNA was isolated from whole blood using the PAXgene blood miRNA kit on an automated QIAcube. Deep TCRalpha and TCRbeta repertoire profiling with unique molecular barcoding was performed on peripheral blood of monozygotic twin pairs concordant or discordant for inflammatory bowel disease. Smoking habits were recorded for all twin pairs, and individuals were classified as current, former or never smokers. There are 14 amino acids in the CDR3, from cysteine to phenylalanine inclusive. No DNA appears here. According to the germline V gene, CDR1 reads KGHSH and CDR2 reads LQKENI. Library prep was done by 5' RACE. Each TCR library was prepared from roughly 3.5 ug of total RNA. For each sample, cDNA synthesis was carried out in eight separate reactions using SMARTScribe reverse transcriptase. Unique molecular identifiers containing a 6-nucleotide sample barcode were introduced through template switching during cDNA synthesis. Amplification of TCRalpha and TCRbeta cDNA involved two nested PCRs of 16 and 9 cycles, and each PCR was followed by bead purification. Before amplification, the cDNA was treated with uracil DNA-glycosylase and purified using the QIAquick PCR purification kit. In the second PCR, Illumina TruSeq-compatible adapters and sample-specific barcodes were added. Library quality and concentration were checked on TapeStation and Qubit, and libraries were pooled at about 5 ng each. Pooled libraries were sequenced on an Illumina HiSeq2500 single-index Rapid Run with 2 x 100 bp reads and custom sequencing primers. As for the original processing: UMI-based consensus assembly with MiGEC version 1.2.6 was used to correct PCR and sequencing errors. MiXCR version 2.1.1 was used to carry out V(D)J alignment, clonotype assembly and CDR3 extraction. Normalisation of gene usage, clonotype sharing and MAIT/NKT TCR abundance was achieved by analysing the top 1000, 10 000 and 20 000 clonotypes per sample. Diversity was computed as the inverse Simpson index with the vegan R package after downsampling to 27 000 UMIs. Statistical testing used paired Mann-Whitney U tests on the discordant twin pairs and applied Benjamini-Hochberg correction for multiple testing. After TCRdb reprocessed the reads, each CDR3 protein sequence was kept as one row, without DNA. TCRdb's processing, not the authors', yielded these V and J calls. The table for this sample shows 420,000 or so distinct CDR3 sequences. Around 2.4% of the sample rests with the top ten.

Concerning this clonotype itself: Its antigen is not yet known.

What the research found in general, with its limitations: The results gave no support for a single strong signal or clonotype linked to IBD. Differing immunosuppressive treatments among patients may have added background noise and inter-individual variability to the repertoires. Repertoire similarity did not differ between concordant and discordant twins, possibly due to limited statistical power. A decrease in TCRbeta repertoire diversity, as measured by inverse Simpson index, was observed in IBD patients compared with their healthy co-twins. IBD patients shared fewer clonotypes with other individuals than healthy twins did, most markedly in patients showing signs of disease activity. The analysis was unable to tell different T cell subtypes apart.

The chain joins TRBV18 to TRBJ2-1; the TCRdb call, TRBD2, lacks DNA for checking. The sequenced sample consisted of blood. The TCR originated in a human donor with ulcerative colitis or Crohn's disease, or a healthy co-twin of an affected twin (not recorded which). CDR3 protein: CASSPGRATNEQFF.